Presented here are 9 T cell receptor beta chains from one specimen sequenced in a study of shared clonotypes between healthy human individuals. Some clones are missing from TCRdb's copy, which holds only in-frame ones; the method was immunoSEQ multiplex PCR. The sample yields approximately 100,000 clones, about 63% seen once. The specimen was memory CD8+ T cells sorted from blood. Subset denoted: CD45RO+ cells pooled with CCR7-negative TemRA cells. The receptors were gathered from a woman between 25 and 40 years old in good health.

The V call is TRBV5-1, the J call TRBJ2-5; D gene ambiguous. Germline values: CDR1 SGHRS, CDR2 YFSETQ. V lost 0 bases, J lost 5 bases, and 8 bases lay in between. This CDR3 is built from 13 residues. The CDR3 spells CASSLEGLETQYF. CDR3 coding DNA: TGCGCCAGCAGCTTGGAGGGTCTGGAGACCCAGTACTTC.

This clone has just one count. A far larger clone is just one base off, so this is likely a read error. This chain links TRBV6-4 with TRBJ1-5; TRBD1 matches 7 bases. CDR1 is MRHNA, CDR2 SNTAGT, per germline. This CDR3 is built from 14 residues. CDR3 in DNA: TGTGCCAGCAACCACCGGGACAGAAATCAGTCCCAGCATTTT. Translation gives CASNHRDRNQSQHF.

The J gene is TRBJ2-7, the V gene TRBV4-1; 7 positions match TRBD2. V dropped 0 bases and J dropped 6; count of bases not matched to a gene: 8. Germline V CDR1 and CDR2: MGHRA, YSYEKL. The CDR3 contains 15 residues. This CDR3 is CASSQDHRGVSEQYF. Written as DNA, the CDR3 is TGCGCCAGCAGCCAAGATCATCGGGGGGTGAGCGAGCAGTACTTC.

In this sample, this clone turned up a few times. The chain's CDR3 is CASIAGTGGFTEAFF. CDR3 in DNA: TGTGCCAGTATCGCCGGGACAGGGGGTTTCACTGAAGCTTTCTTT. V and J are TRBV19 and TRBJ1-1, with 11 bases identical to TRBD1. The CDR3 spans 15 residues. The J segment lost 4 bases and the V segment lost 7 bases, leaving 8 bases of the junction unmatched. Germline-derived CDR1 and CDR2 are LNHDA and SQIVND (reference sequence).

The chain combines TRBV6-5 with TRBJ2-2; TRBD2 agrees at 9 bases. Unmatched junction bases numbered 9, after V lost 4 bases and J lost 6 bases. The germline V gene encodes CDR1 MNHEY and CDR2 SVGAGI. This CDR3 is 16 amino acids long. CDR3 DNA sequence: TGTGCCAGCAGTTTCGGGACTAGCCTTGTGGCCGGGGAGCTGTTTTTT. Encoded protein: CASSFGTSLVAGELFF.

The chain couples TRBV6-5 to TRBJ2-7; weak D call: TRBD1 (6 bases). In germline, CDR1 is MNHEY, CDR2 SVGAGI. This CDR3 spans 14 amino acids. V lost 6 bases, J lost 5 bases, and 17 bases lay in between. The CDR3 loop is CASRTTGRPHEQYF. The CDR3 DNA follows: TGTGCCAGCAGAACGACAGGACGCCCCCACGAGCAGTACTTC.

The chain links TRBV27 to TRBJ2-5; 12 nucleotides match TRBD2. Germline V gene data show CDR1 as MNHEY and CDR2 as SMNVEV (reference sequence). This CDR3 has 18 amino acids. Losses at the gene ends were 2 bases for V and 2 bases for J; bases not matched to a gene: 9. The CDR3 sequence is CASSLGGLAGKLQETQYF. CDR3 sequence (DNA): TGTGCCAGCAGTTTAGGGGGACTAGCGGGCAAACTACAAGAGACCCAGTACTTC.

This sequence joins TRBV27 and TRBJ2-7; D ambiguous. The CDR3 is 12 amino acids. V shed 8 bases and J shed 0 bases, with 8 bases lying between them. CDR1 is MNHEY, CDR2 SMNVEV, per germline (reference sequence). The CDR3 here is CASESSSYEQYF. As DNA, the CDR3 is TGTGCCAGCGAGAGTAGCTCCTACGAGCAGTACTTC.

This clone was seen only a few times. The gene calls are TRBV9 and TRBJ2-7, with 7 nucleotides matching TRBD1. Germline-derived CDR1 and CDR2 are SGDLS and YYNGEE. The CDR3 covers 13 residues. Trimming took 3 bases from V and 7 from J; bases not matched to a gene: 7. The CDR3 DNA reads TGTGCCAGCAGCGCGGGGACAGCCTCAGAGCAGTACTTC. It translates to CASSAGTASEQYF.